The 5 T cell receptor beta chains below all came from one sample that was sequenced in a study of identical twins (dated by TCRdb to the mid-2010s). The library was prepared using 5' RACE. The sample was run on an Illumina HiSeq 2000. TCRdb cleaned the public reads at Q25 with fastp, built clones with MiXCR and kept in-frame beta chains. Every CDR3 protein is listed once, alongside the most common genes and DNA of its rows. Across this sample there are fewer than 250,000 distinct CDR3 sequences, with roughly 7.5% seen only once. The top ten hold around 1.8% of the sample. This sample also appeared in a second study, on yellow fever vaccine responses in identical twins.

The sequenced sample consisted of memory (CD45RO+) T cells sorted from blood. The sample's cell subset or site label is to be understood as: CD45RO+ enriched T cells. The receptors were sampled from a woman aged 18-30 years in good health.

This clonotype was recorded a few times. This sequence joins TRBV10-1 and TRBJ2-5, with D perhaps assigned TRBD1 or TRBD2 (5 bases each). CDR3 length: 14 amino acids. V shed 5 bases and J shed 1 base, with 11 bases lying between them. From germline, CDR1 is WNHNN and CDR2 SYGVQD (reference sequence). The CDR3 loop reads CASSSTGPQETQYF. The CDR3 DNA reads TGCGCCAGCAGTTCTACGGGACCCCAAGAGACCCAGTACTTC.

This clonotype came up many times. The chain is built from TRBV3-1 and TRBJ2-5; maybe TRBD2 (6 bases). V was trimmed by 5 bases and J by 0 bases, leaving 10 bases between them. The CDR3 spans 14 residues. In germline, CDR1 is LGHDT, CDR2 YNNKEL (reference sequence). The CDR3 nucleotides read TGTGCCAGCAGCGAAGGAGGGTACCAAGAGACCCAGTACTTC. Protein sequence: CASSEGGYQETQYF.

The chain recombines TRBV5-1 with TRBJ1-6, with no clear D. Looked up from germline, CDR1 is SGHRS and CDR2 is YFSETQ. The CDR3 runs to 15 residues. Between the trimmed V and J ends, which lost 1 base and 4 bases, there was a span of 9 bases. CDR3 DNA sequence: TGCGCCAGCAGCTTGACCGCGGAATATAATTCACCCCTCCACTTT. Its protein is CASSLTAEYNSPLHF.

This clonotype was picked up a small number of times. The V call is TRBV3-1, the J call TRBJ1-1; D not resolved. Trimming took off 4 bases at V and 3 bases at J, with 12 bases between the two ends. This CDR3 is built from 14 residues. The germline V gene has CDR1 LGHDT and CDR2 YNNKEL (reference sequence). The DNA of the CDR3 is TGTGCCAGCAGCCCCTACGTAGGGTACACTGAAGCTTTCTTT. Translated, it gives CASSPYVGYTEAFF.

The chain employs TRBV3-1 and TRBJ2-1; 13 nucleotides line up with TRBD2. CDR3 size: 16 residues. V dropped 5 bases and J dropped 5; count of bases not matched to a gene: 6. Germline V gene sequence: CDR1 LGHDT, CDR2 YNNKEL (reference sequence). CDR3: CASSARLAGGNNEQFF. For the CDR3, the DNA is TGTGCCAGCAGCGCCAGACTAGCGGGGGGAAACAATGAGCAGTTCTTC.